This T cell receptor (beta chain) came from a study of blood T cell repertoires in COVID-19. Study-wide background: The study drew acute and convalescent COVID-19 samples from the United States, Italy and Spain. PBMCs, B-cell-depleted T cells, or T cells were the source of the cDNA or gDNA that made up the material.

Assay used: immunoSEQ multiplex PCR; TCRdb lists only in-frame clones, some missing. Of 43,000 or so clones in the sample, about nine tenths are singletons; the top ten hold approximately 10%. Germline-derived CDR1 and CDR2 are KGHDR and SFDVKD. The V and J ends lost 5 bases and 5 bases, in that order; junction bases with no gene match: 7. This CDR3 comprises 15 residues. The TCR originated in a woman of 80 years or more with active COVID-19. Material: peripheral blood. The chain links TRBV24-1 to TRBJ2-5; 10 nucleotides line up with TRBD1. The CDR3 DNA reads as TGTGCCACCAGTGTACGTGACAGGGGGCAGGAGACCCAGTACTTC. Amino acids: CATSVRDRGQETQYF.